Listed here are 26 T cell receptor beta chains from one sample, sequenced in a study of blood T cell repertoires in COVID-19 (dated by TCRdb to the early 2020s). The receptor library was made with the immunoSEQ multiplex PCR assay. Entries here come from immuneACCESS through TCRdb and include only in-frame sequences with V and J called. Some clones fail to appear in such tables; in the studies checked, an unresolved V gene covers under half of the shortfall, and the cause of the remainder is unknown. Recorded for this sample are about 200,000 clones; about 83% of them occurred a single time. The ten top clones hold roughly 5% of the sample. Sequencing used peripheral blood. The source is a woman between 70 and 85 years old with active or convalescent COVID-19.

This rearrangement joins TRBV25-1 to TRBJ2-1, with D possibly being TRBD2 (6 bases). CDR1 MGHDK and CDR2 SYGVNS come from the germline V gene. CDR3 length equals 15 residues. Trimming stripped 6 bases from V and 5 bases from J, with 17 bases between. The CDR3 sequence: CASRPTSSAHNEQFF. CDR3 nucleotide sequence: TGTGCCAGCAGACCGACTTCTAGCGCTCACAATGAGCAGTTCTTC.

The rearrangement links TRBV3-1 (or the pseudogene TRBV3-2) to TRBJ2-7; 9 bases fit TRBD2. This CDR3 comprises 14 residues. V was clipped by 7 bases and J by 2 bases; unmatched bases: 6. Germline V gene data show CDR1 as LGHDT and CDR2 as YNNKEL (reference sequence). The CDR3 nucleotides are TGTGCCAGCAAACGGGCGGGAGGGCCCTACGAGCAGTACTTC. Translation gives CASKRAGGPYEQYF.

This clone was seen a handful of times. V usage is TRBV15 and J usage is TRBJ1-1; 8 bases match TRBD1. J lost 5 bases, V lost 1 base, and 6 bases had no gene match. CDR3 length equals 15 residues. The germline V gene has CDR1 LNHNV and CDR2 YYDKDF (reference sequence). The CDR3 reads CATSRGSGGQTEAFF. The CDR3 coding sequence is TGTGCCACCAGCAGAGGGTCAGGGGGCCAAACTGAAGCTTTCTTT.

V gene TRBV7-9 combines with J gene TRBJ1-1; D is ambiguous. The CDR3 is made up of 12 amino acids. With 4 bases removed from V and 0 bases from J, the gap between germline ends came to 3 bases. Germline CDR1 SEHNR, CDR2 FQNEAQ (reference sequence). CDR3 sequence reads: CASSYMNTEAFF. The CDR3 DNA sequence: TGTGCCAGCAGCTACATGAACACTGAAGCTTTCTTT.

This chain joins TRBV11-2 and TRBJ2-3; possible D gene TRBD2, 6 bases. In germline, CDR1 is SGHAT, CDR2 FQNNGV. The CDR3 spans 15 residues. Trimming left V 5 bases short and J 3 bases short, with 15 bases between. CDR3 bases: TGTGCCAGCAGCCAGGGACTCACCCGTACAGATACGCAGTATTTT. It codes for CASSQGLTRTDTQYF.

The rearrangement joins TRBV12-5 to TRBJ2-2; tentative D call: TRBD2 (5 bases). The germline CDR1 and CDR2 sequences are LGHNT and FRNRAP. This CDR3 comprises 18 residues. The V end was cut by 2 bases, the J end by 7 bases, with 23 bases between. For the CDR3, the DNA is TGTGCTAGTGGTTTGTGGCGAGCCACTGTGAGGGTGTTCGGGGAGCTGTTTTTT. Its protein product is CASGLWRATVRVFGELFF.

The V and J genes are TRBV28 and TRBJ1-2, with D possibly being TRBD1 (5 bases). V was pared by 3 bases and J by 7 bases, with 15 bases between. There are 14 residues in the CDR3. Germline loops: CDR1 MDHEN, CDR2 SYDVKM. CDR3 in amino acids: CASSLTRALGGYTF. The CDR3 nucleotides read TGTGCCAGCAGTTTGACCAGGGCTCTAGGTGGCTACACCTTC.

This rearrangement joins TRBV6-5 to TRBJ2-6; possibly TRBD1 for D (5 bases). Trimming removed 0 bases at V and 9 bases at J, with 12 bases between. CDR1 and CDR2 from the germline V gene are MNHEY and SVGAGI. The CDR3 length is 15 residues. This CDR3 is CASSYSRGAGNVLTF. Here the CDR3 DNA reads TGTGCCAGCAGTTACTCTAGGGGCGCAGGCAACGTCCTGACTTTC.

V usage is TRBV6-4 and J usage is TRBJ2-3; 9 nucleotides agree with TRBD2. V shed 8 bases, J shed 6 bases, and the junction held 12 bases outside the gene matches. The germline V gene has CDR1 MRHNA and CDR2 SNTAGT. The CDR3 loop spans 15 amino acids. The CDR3 coding sequence is TGTGCCAGCCAAACAAGAGCGGGAGGAAGGGATACGCAGTATTTT. Translation gives CASQTRAGGRDTQYF.

The rearrangement joins TRBV28 to TRBJ2-6; unclear D gene. This CDR3 comprises 13 residues. Germline CDR1 and CDR2: MDHEN and SYDVKM. Trimming left V 9 bases short and J 2 bases short, with 8 bases between. CDR3 sequence reads: CASQVPGANVLTF. The CDR3 nucleotides read TGTGCCAGTCAGGTGCCTGGGGCCAACGTCCTGACTTTC.

J is TRBJ2-1 and V is TRBV5-1; perhaps TRBD2 as D (6 bases). V dropped 0 bases and J dropped 3 bases, with 10 bases sitting between them. The germline V gene encodes CDR1 SGHRS and CDR2 YFSETQ. The CDR3 is 15 residues long. CDR3 nucleotides: TGCGCCAGCAGCTTGGAGGGCGGGAACTACAATGAGCAGTTCTTC. Translation: CASSLEGGNYNEQFF.

This sequence joins TRBV5-1 and TRBJ2-5, with 14 nucleotides matching TRBD2. With V trimmed by 4 bases and J by 2 bases, 16 bases remained unmatched. The CDR3 is 20 amino acids. The germline gives CDR1 SGHRS, CDR2 YFSETQ. The CDR3 DNA reads as TGCGCCAGCAGCCCGGGACTAGCGGGAGTCGCCTACTGGGGACAAGAGACCCAGTACTTC. Its translation: CASSPGLAGVAYWGQETQYF.

The J gene is TRBJ1-4, the V gene TRBV6-1, with a weak D call TRBD1 (5 bases). CDR1 and CDR2 from the germline V gene are MNHNS and SASEGT. This CDR3 contains 14 residues. V was clipped by 0 bases and J by 8 bases, with 10 bases between them. This CDR3 is CASSEAGVKEKLFF. Here the CDR3 DNA reads TGTGCCAGCAGTGAAGCAGGGGTGAAAGAAAAACTGTTTTTT.

The chain combines TRBV10-1 with TRBJ1-6, with 7 bases lining up with TRBD1. Germline V gives CDR1 WNHNN, CDR2 SYGVQD (reference sequence). This CDR3 comprises 18 residues. J lost 4 bases, V lost 5 bases, and 14 bases had no gene match. The CDR3 DNA reads as TGCGCCAGCAGTACCGGGACAGACATATTCGGGTATAATTCACCCCTCCACTTT. Translated: CASSTGTDIFGYNSPLHF.

The V call is TRBV30, the J call TRBJ1-2, with 12 positions matching TRBD1. Germline-derived CDR1 and CDR2 are GTSNPN and SVGIG (reference sequence). CDR3 length: 15 residues. V dropped 5 bases and J dropped 7; count of bases not matched to a gene: 11. The CDR3 sequence is CAWGGQGASVGGYTF. CDR3 nucleotide sequence: TGTGCCTGGGGGGGACAGGGGGCGTCGGTTGGTGGCTACACCTTC.

The chain links TRBV5-6 to TRBJ2-5; D may be TRBD1 (5 bases). This CDR3 comprises 14 residues. Germline-derived CDR1 and CDR2 are SGHDT and YYEEEE. The V end was cut by 2 bases, the J end by 4 bases, with 12 bases between. The DNA for the CDR3 is TGTGCCAGCAGCTTTTACAACAGGCTAGAGACCCAGTACTTC. Protein sequence: CASSFYNRLETQYF.

This clone was seen a handful of times. The CDR3 DNA reads as TGTGCCAGCAGCTTGTTTGGGGGGAGTCAGCCCCAGCATTTT. Translating gives CASSLFGGSQPQHF. V and J are TRBV5-6 and TRBJ1-5; a possible D gene is TRBD1 (5 bases). The germline CDR1 and CDR2 sequences are SGHDT and YYEEEE. This CDR3 is 14 amino acids long. The V gene lost 1 base and the J gene lost 6 bases, with 11 bases spanning the gap.

The chain is built from TRBV4-2 and TRBJ2-2; a weak D match, TRBD2 (5 bases). The CDR3 spans 14 residues. Looked up from germline, CDR1 is LGHNA and CDR2 is YNFKEQ. With 4 bases removed from V and 4 bases from J, the gap between germline ends came to 10 bases. CDR3 residues: CASSLRLPTGELFF. The CDR3 coding sequence is TGTGCCAGCAGCCTACGACTACCCACCGGGGAGCTGTTTTTT.

J is TRBJ2-7 and V is TRBV28, with TRBD1 identical over 9 bases. This CDR3 has 15 amino acids. Trimming at V came to 2 bases and at J to 1 base, leaving 3 bases not matched to a gene. CDR1 is MDHEN, CDR2 SYDVKM, per germline. CDR3 sequence (DNA): TGTGCCAGCAGTTTACGAGGACAGGGGTCCTACGAGCAGTACTTC. Amino acid sequence: CASSLRGQGSYEQYF. Full variable domain (rest looked up from reference TRBV28 and TRBJ2-7): DVKVTQSSRYLVKRTGEKVFLECVQDMDHENMFWYRQDPGLGLRLIYFSYDVKMKEKGDIPEGYSVSREKKERFSLILESASTNQTSMYLCASSLRGQGSYEQYFGPGTRLTVT.

V is TRBV2 and J is TRBJ1-5; D remains unclear. This CDR3 spans 13 amino acids. Germline loops: CDR1 SNHLY, CDR2 FYNNEI. Trimming stripped 8 bases from V and 0 bases from J, with 8 bases between. The CDR3 DNA is TGTGCCAGCCACACATTTAGCAATCAGCCCCAGCATTTT. Translating it yields CASHTFSNQPQHF.

The rearrangement links TRBV6-5 to TRBJ2-2; D not certain. Germline V gene data show CDR1 as MNHEY and CDR2 as SVGAGI. The CDR3 loop spans 13 amino acids. V was trimmed by 6 bases and J by 2 bases, leaving 7 bases between them. CDR3 coding DNA: TGTGCCAGCAGAAGCTTCAACACCGGGGAGCTGTTTTTT. It specifies CASRSFNTGELFF.

In its sample, this clone was seen a few times. The genes are TRBV6-5 and TRBJ1-4; TRBD1 aligns across 8 bases. The CDR3 is 15 residues long. The V gene's germline CDR1 is MNHEY and CDR2 SVGAGI. V was pared by 4 bases and J by 9 bases, with 10 bases of the junction left unmatched. The CDR3 DNA reads as TGTGCCAGCAGTTTTTCTGGACAGGGAGGGAAAAAACTGTTTTTT. It specifies CASSFSGQGGKKLFF.

This clone was seen a single time. The rearrangement joins TRBV27 to TRBJ2-3; D is possibly TRBD1 (5 bases). Germline CDR1 and CDR2: MNHEY and SMNVEV (reference sequence). CDR3 size: 14 residues. Trimming removed 3 bases at V and 1 base at J, with 8 bases between. The CDR3 region is CASSFQGRTDTQYF. The CDR3 DNA reads as TGTGCCAGCAGTTTCCAGGGCCGCACAGATACGCAGTATTTT.

The chain couples TRBV9 to TRBJ2-3, with D possibly being TRBD2 (6 bases). The CDR3 spans 14 residues. Trimming took 4 bases from V and 6 from J, leaving 15 bases between them. Germline values: CDR1 SGDLS, CDR2 YYNGEE. This CDR3 is CASSLSGPADTQYF. CDR3 in DNA: TGTGCCAGCAGCTTAAGCGGGCCCGCGGATACGCAGTATTTT.

This chain uses TRBV18 with TRBJ2-5, with 8 positions matching TRBD1. J gave up 5 bases and V 5 bases, and 4 bases lay outside the gene matches. The CDR3 is 13 residues long. Germline V gives CDR1 KGHSH, CDR2 LQKENI. The CDR3 loop is CASSDRDRETQYF. CDR3 bases: TGTGCCAGCTCAGACCGGGACAGGGAGACCCAGTACTTC.

CDR3 protein: CASSDAGLAASPGELFF. For the CDR3, the DNA is TGTGCCAGCAGTGACGCGGGACTAGCGGCCTCTCCCGGGGAGCTGTTTTTT. The chain links TRBV6-1 to TRBJ2-2, with TRBD2 matching 11 bases. The CDR3 extends over 17 amino acids. With V trimmed by 3 bases and J by 6 bases, 9 bases remained unmatched. Germline V lookup: CDR1 MNHNS, CDR2 SASEGT.